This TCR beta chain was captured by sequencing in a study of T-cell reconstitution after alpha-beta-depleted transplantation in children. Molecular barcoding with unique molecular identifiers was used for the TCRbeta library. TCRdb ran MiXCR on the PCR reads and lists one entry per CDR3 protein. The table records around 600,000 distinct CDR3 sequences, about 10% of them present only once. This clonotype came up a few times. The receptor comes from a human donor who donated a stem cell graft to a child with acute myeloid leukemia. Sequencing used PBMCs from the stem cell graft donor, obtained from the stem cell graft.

CDR3 coding DNA: TGTGCCAGCAGCCCTACTAGTAGTGGAGATACGCAGTATTTT. Its translation: CASSPTSSGDTQYF. V gene TRBV12-3 or TRBV12-4 combines with J gene TRBJ2-3, with a possible D match to TRBD2 (5 bases). Trimming pared 6 bases from V and 5 bases from J, leaving 15 bases between. This CDR3 is built from 14 residues.